This TCR beta chain was identified during a study of regulatory T cells in long-lasting Graves disease. Turning to the study itself: The study enrolled newly diagnosed Graves' patients on antithyroid drugs under 3 months.

This clonotype has at least ten counts. Its target is not known. Noted time point: newly diagnosed GD, antithyroid drugs for less than 3 months. From RNA extracted from PBMCs, the TCR library was made. The study, taken as a whole, reports: The number of shared public clonotypes was higher in persistent patients (approximately 2,500) than new patients (under 1,000).

HTBI primers from iRepertoire and Arm-PCR of CDR3 regions yielded the TCR beta libraries. Each CDR3 protein gets one entry after TCRdb re-called the multiplex PCR reads with MiXCR. The sample includes around 480,000 distinct CDR3 sequences, roughly 16% seen only once; the top ten take more than 20%. These records were also assigned to another study, of T cells in Graves' hyperthyroidism and ophthalmopathy. That report notes: HTBI primers were the set used in a first-round RT-PCR of the TCR CDR3.

The starting material was peripheral blood mononuclear cells (PBMCs), obtained at new diagnosis, from a patient treated with antithyroid drugs. The receptor's source is a woman aged 40-65 years with Graves disease.

The CDR3 reads CASSLGPQGSYTEAFF. Written as DNA, the CDR3 is TGTGCCAGCAGTTTAGGCCCCCAGGGTTCGTACACTGAAGCTTTCTTT. The chain is built from TRBV12-3 or TRBV12-4 and TRBJ1-1; TRBD1 might be the D (5 bases). V was shortened by 1 base and J by 3 bases, with 15 bases between the two germline ends. CDR3 size: 16 residues.